These 21 T cell receptor beta chains originate from one sample sequenced in a study of regulatory T cells in long-lasting Graves disease. TCRdb fed the reads into MiXCR, producing one record per CDR3 protein. The sample has 1,500 to 2,000 distinct CDR3 sequences; 70% to 85% are singletons. Isolated PBMC RNA provided the starting material for the TCR library. The material was peripheral blood mononuclear cells (PBMCs), obtained with antithyroid drug treatment, in newly diagnosed or persistent Graves disease (not recorded which). The receptors originated from a woman aged 18-29 years with Graves disease.

This chain connects TRBV2 to TRBJ2-2; D not certain. The CDR3 runs to 15 residues. CDR1 SNHLY and CDR2 FYNNEI come from the germline V gene. V shed 2 bases and J shed 0 bases, with 7 bases lying between them. CDR3 residues: CASSETNTNTGELFF. CDR3 DNA sequence: TGTGCCAGCAGTGAAACAAACACGAACACCGGGGAGCTGTTTTTT.

V usage is TRBV9 and J usage is TRBJ2-2; D unresolved. V lost 1 base, J lost 5 bases, and 3 bases lay in between. The germline CDR1 and CDR2 sequences are SGDLS and YYNGEE. The CDR3 extends over 12 amino acids. The chain's CDR3 is CASSVMTGELFF. Here the CDR3 DNA reads TGTGCCAGCAGCGTAATGACCGGGGAGCTGTTTTTT.

This clonotype occurred once. The V and J genes are TRBV14 and TRBJ2-2, with D hard to call. In germline, CDR1 is SGHDN, CDR2 FVKESK. V lost 0 bases and J lost 1, with 6 bases in between. The CDR3 is 15 residues long. CDR3 DNA: TGTGCCAGCAGCCAAGATCGCGGGAACACCGGGGAGCTGTTTTTT. Translating gives CASSQDRGNTGELFF.

This chain links TRBV30 with TRBJ1-1, with D possibly being TRBD1 (6 bases). CDR3 length: 13 residues. In germline, CDR1 is GTSNPN, CDR2 SVGIG (reference sequence). The V gene lost 5 bases and the J gene lost 0 bases, with 10 bases spanning the gap. The CDR3 nucleotides read TGTGCCTGGGACCCAGGGGTGAACACTGAAGCTTTCTTT. Its protein is CAWDPGVNTEAFF.

The chain links TRBV20-1 to TRBJ2-5; D might be TRBD2 (5 bases). Trimming shortened V by 3 bases and J by 9 bases, and 26 bases separated the two germline ends. CDR1 DFQATT and CDR2 SNEGSKA come from the germline V gene (reference sequence). CDR3 length equals 16 residues. CDR3 coding DNA: TGCAGTGCTAGGAGCGGCGGTGGCAGCCGCCTAGGTGCCCAGTACTTC. As protein: CSARSGGGSRLGAQYF.

V gene TRBV14 combines with J gene TRBJ1-1, with D uncertain. The CDR3 length is 13 residues. The V and J ends lost 1 base and 7 bases respectively, with 10 bases between them. Germline V gene sequence: CDR1 SGHDN, CDR2 FVKESK. The CDR3 nucleotides are TGTGCCAGCAGCCAAGGGGTTCTAAATGAAGCTTTCTTT. It translates to CASSQGVLNEAFF.

This clonotype was seen more than once but under ten times. The chain joins TRBV6-2 or TRBV6-3 to TRBJ1-2; possible D gene TRBD1, 6 bases. CDR1 and CDR2 from the germline V gene are MNHEY and SVGEGT. V lost 6 bases and J lost 8, with 16 bases in between. The CDR3 contains 13 residues. The CDR3 here is CASRLTGSWGYTF. Here the CDR3 DNA reads TGTGCCAGCAGACTAACAGGGTCGTGGGGCTACACCTTC.

The CDR3 region has the DNA TGTGCCAGCAGCTTAAGGCGGCAAGAGACCCAGTACTTC. It encodes CASSLRRQETQYF. This chain uses TRBV7-8 with TRBJ2-5; D not resolved. CDR3 length: 13 amino acids. V lost 2 bases, J lost 2 bases, and 6 bases lay in between. The germline V gene encodes CDR1 SGHVS and CDR2 FQNEAQ.

This clonotype turned up a few times. V usage is TRBV7-2 and J usage is TRBJ2-3, with 9 positions matching TRBD1. CDR3 length: 13 residues. Germline trimming cut 5 bases from V and 5 bases from J; bases unmatched to any gene: 2. Per the germline V gene, CDR1 is SGHTA and CDR2 is FQGNSA. The CDR3, as DNA: TGTGCCAGCAGCCTGGGACAGGGAGATACGCAGTATTTT. Translation gives CASSLGQGDTQYF.

The chain employs TRBV20-1 and TRBJ2-5; 11 nucleotides line up with TRBD2. With 6 bases clipped from V and 5 bases from J, the junction kept 8 bases outside the gene matches. CDR3 length equals 14 residues. CDR1 and CDR2 (germline): DFQATT, SNEGSKA (reference sequence). CDR3 nucleotide sequence: TGCAGTGCAAATAGCGGGGGGGCAAGCGAGACCCAGTACTTC. Residues: CSANSGGASETQYF.

V and J are TRBV20-1 and TRBJ2-1, with TRBD2 identical over 10 bases. CDR1 and CDR2 (germline): DFQATT, SNEGSKA (reference sequence). This CDR3 has 18 residues. V was clipped by 5 bases and J by 1 base; unmatched bases: 14. The CDR3 coding sequence is TGCAGTGCTCGCCTACCGGCTAGCGGGAGTTGGTCCTACAATGAGCAGTTCTTC. Residues: CSARLPASGSWSYNEQFF.

The V and J genes are TRBV6-1 and TRBJ1-2, with 7 bases fitting TRBD1. V dropped 4 bases and J dropped 4; count of bases not matched to a gene: 9. Germline loops: CDR1 MNHNS, CDR2 SASEGT. The CDR3 is made up of 15 amino acids. CDR3 DNA: TGTGCCAGCAGTGGTGCTGGCAGGGGGAGCTATGGCTACACCTTC. This codes for CASSGAGRGSYGYTF.

This clonotype was observed once. CDR3 amino acids: CASSVREGYEQYF. The CDR3 DNA reads as TGTGCCAGCAGCGTGAGGGAGGGTTACGAGCAGTACTTC. V is TRBV28 and J is TRBJ2-7, with 7 nucleotides matching TRBD2. Germline V gene lookup returns CDR1 MDHEN and CDR2 SYDVKM. The CDR3 runs to 13 residues. V gave up 6 bases and J gave up 4 bases; unmatched junction bases: 6.

In DNA form, the CDR3 reads TGTGCCAGCAGAAAAGAAGTGGGGAGGTACAGGGCGAATGAAGCTTTCTTT. Translation gives CASRKEVGRYRANEAFF. The chain has TRBV4-2 and TRBJ1-1; D perhaps matches TRBD1 (6 bases). V gave up 6 bases and J gave up 7 bases, with 27 bases separating them. The CDR3 has 17 residues. Germline-derived CDR1 and CDR2 are LGHNA and YNFKEQ.

This clonotype was seen a single time. The rearrangement joins TRBV7-2 to TRBJ2-6; D is unclear. Germline V CDR1 and CDR2: SGHTA, FQGNSA. This CDR3 is 13 amino acids long. Trimming pared 5 bases from V and 4 bases from J, leaving 6 bases between. The CDR3 region is CASSAVGANVLTF. The CDR3 DNA sequence: TGTGCCAGCAGCGCCGTGGGGGCCAACGTCCTGACTTTC.

V is TRBV6-2 or TRBV6-3 and J is TRBJ1-5; D not resolved. Trimming cost V 4 bases and J 12 bases, with 10 bases left between them. This CDR3 contains 11 residues. From germline, CDR1 is MNHEY and CDR2 SVGEGT. The CDR3 loop is CASSFETFQHF. CDR3 bases: TGTGCCAGCAGTTTTGAAACGTTCCAGCATTTT.

This sequence joins TRBV6-5 and TRBJ2-7; 8 bases match TRBD1. The CDR3 is made up of 16 amino acids. V lost 1 base and J lost 2; bases outside the gene matches: 7. Germline assignment: CDR1 MNHEY and CDR2 SVGAGI. This CDR3 is CASSYLRDRITYEQYV. DNA for the CDR3: TGTGCCAGCAGTTACTTACGGGACAGGATAACCTACGAGCAGTACGTC.

The chain uses TRBV4-2 and TRBJ2-4, with no clear D. V gave up 2 bases and J gave up 0 bases, with 11 bases separating them. This CDR3 region has 16 residues. CDR1 and CDR2 from the germline V gene are LGHNA and YNFKEQ. The CDR3 reads CASSQFWGLAKNIQYF. CDR3 in DNA: TGTGCCAGCAGCCAATTTTGGGGATTAGCCAAAAACATTCAGTACTTC.

The chain links TRBV20-1 to TRBJ1-5; D unresolved. CDR3 length: 18 residues. The V end was cut by 1 base, the J end by 0 bases, with 19 bases between. The germline V gene encodes CDR1 DFQATT and CDR2 SNEGSKA (reference sequence). CDR3 DNA sequence: TGCAGTGCTAGAGTAATGAGGACGGAGACTTATAGCAATCAGCCCCAGCATTTT. It yields the protein CSARVMRTETYSNQPQHF.

The rearrangement links TRBV12-3 or TRBV12-4 to TRBJ2-3; 10 bases map to TRBD2. The CDR3 has 15 amino acids. The V and J ends lost 3 bases and 6 bases, in that order; junction bases with no gene match: 6. The CDR3 sequence is CASSFVSGRPDTQYF. CDR3 sequence (DNA): TGTGCCAGCAGTTTCGTTAGCGGGAGGCCGGATACGCAGTATTTT.

CDR3 region: CASSRTSGGYNEQFF. The DNA for the CDR3 is TGTGCCAGCAGCCGAACTAGCGGGGGTTACAATGAGCAGTTCTTC. The chain has TRBV11-2 and TRBJ2-1; 11 positions agree with TRBD2. With V trimmed by 5 bases and J by 4 bases, 4 bases remained unmatched. The CDR3 consists of 15 residues. Germline CDR1 SGHAT, CDR2 FQNNGV. The full variable domain, completed using reference TRBV11-2 and TRBJ2-1, is EAGVAQSPRYKIIEKRQSVAFWCNPISGHATLYWYQQILGQGPKLLIQFQNNGVVDDSQLPKDRFSAERLKGVDSTLKIQPAKLEDSAVYLCASSRTSGGYNEQFFGPGTRLTVL.